This entry describes one T cell receptor (beta chain). Authors' data handling: From reference gene primer amplification, estimates of nucleated cell counts were derived. Produced via immunoSEQ multiplex PCR; TCRdb's table is partial and in-frame only. D and trimming were read from the DNA, whereas the V and J calls and clone size are those reported in that table. The profile covers approximately 80,000 clones, with about 88% appearing a single time and approximately 9.1% taken by the ten largest. V was trimmed by 5 bases and J by 0 bases, leaving 5 bases between them. This CDR3 region has 13 residues. CDR1 SGHTA and CDR2 FQGTGA come from the germline V gene. The data are from a study of blood T cell repertoires in COVID-19. Study summary: Material from acute and convalescent COVID-19 was sourced from the United States, Italy and Spain. PBMCs, B-cell-depleted T cells, or T cells provided the cDNA or gDNA that made up the material.

This TCR was sampled from a human donor in a cohort sampled during active COVID-19. V gene TRBV7-3 combines with J gene TRBJ1-5; D uncertain. Sequencing was carried out using peripheral blood. CDR3 loop: CASSPGSNQPQHF. The CDR3 DNA reads as TGTGCCAGCAGCCCGGGTAGCAATCAGCCCCAGCATTTT.